Given below is one T cell receptor (beta chain) in context. Its antigen is undetermined. This record belongs to a study of T cells in Graves' hyperthyroidism and ophthalmopathy. CDR1 and CDR2 from the germline V gene are SEHNR and FQNEAQ (reference sequence). V lost 4 bases, J lost 4 bases, and 10 bases lay in between. There are 13 residues in the CDR3. The CDR3 regions of TCR beta were amplified from RNA transcripts. First-round RT-PCR with HTBI primers amplified the TCR CDR3 region. One entry per CDR3 protein results from TCRdb running MiXCR on the multiplex PCR reads. Of about 24,000 distinct CDR3 sequences in the sample, around 47% were seen once. Study observations and caveats: Model predictions of ophthalmopathy came a median around 7.1 months before onset.

The receptor was derived from a woman aged 40-49 years with Graves' hyperthyroidism that later progressed to Graves' ophthalmopathy. Sequenced sample: blood. This chain links TRBV7-9 with TRBJ1-1; perhaps TRBD1 as D (6 bases). The CDR3 DNA follows: TGTGCCAGCAGCTCGAGGGGGGTCACTGAAGCTTTCTTT. Translated, it gives CASSSRGVTEAFF.